This T cell receptor beta chain was sequenced in a study of T cell responses to AZD1222 COVID-19 vaccine. Study context: Doses given second, at about 4 or about 12 weeks, were pooled.

Profiling relied on immunoSEQ multiplex PCR, and the TCRdb table lists in-frame clones only, not all of them. Among 54,000 or so clones, 87% were seen once, and the ten largest hold less than 5%. This clone has a single count. V shed 6 bases, J shed 7 bases, and the junction held 14 bases outside the gene matches. CDR3 length: 16 amino acids. Germline V gene sequence: CDR1 MDHEN, CDR2 SYDVKM. The specimen was peripheral blood, collected on day 0 of AZD1222 vaccination. The sequence was collected from an adult in good health. The chain recombines TRBV28 with TRBJ1-2; 10 positions agree with TRBD1. The CDR3 reads CASSTNGGQGLSGYTF. CDR3 nucleotides: TGTGCCAGCAGCACGAATGGGGGACAGGGGCTTTCTGGCTACACCTTC.